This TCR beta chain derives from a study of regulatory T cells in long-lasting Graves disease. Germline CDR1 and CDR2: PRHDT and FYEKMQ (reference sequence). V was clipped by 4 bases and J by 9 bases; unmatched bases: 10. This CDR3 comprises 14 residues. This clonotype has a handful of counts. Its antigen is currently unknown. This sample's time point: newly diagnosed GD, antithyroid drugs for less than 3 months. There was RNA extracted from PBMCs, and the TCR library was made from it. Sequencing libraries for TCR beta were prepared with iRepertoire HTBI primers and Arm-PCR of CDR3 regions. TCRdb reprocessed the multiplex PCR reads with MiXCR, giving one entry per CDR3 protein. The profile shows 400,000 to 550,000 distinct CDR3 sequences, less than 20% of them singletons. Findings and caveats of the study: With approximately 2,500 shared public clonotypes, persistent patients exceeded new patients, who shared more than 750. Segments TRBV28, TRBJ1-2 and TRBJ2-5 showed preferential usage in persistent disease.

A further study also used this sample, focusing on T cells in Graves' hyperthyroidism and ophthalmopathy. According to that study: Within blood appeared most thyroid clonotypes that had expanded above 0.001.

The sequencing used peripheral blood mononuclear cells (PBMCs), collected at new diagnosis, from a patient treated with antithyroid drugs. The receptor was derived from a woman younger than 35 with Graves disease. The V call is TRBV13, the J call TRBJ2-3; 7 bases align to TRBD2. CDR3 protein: CASSSPMEGGTQYF. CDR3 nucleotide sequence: TGTGCCAGCAGCTCCCCAATGGAGGGAGGGACGCAGTATTTT. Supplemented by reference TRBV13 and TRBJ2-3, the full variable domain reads AAGVIQSPRHLIKEKRETATLKCYPIPRHDTVYWYQQGPGQDPQFLISFYEKMQSDKGSIPDRFSAQQFSDYHSELNMSSLELGDSALYFCASSSPMEGGTQYFGPGTRLTVL.